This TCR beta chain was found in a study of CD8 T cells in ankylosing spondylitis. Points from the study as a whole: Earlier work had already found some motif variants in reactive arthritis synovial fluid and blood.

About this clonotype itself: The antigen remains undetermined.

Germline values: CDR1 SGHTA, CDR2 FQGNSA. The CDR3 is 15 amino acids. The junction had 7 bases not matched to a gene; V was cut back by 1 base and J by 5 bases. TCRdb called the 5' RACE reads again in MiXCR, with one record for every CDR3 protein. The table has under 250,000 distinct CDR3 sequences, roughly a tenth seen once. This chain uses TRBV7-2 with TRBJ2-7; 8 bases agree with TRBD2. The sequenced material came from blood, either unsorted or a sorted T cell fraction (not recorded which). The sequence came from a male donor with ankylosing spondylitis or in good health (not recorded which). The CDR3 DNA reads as TGTGCCAGCAGCTTAGTCGGTAGCGGGAACCACGAGCAGTACTTC. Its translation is CASSLVGSGNHEQYF.